Each of the 28 T cell receptor beta chains below was sequenced from the same sample in a study of blood T cell repertoires in COVID-19 (dated by TCRdb to about 2020). The library was prepared using the immunoSEQ multiplex PCR assay. TCRdb stores this immuneACCESS table with in-frame sequences only. Part of the clones is absent; in the studies checked, under half of the shortfall reflects unresolved V genes, and no reason is known for the rest. The table for this sample lists a few hundred thousand clones; about 87% of them were counted only once. The ten top clones hold 1.3% of the sample. The specimen sequenced was PBMCs or T cells enriched from blood (not recorded which). These receptors were taken from a man aged 25-45 years who had recovered from COVID-19.

The chain links TRBV5-1 to TRBJ2-5; 7 bases fit TRBD1. Per germline, CDR1 SGHRS and CDR2 YFSETQ. CDR3 size: 14 residues. V shed 4 bases, J shed 1 base, and the junction held 4 bases outside the gene matches. The CDR3 here is CASSTTGPQETQYF. CDR3 sequence (DNA): TGCGCCAGCAGCACGACAGGGCCCCAAGAGACCCAGTACTTC.

The table lists this clone with a count of one. Other DNA sequences in this sample translate to the same CDR3. The rearrangement uses TRBV7-2 and TRBJ2-1; a weak D match, TRBD2 (6 bases). There are 15 residues in the CDR3. The germline V and J ends were trimmed by 1 base and 1 base, with 8 bases remaining between them. Per the germline V gene, CDR1 is SGHTA and CDR2 is FQGNSA. CDR3 protein: CASSLGAGSYNEQFF. CDR3 DNA: TGTGCCAGCAGCTTAGGAGCGGGTTCCTACAATGAGCAGTTCTTC. The full variable domain, its missing parts supplied by reference TRBV7-2 and TRBJ2-1, is GAGVSQSPSNKVTEKGKDVELRCDPISGHTALYWYRQSLGQGLEFLIYFQGNSAPDKSGLPSDRFSAERTGGSVSTLTIQRTQQEDSAVYLCASSLGAGSYNEQFFGPGTRLTVL.

The genes are TRBV7-2 and TRBJ2-5, with D tentatively TRBD1 (6 bases). This CDR3 spans 17 amino acids. Germline CDR1 and CDR2: SGHTA and FQGNSA. With 5 bases removed from V and 0 bases from J, the gap between germline ends came to 19 bases. CDR3 bases: TGTGCCAGCAGCGAATGGCCCGGGACAACGTACCAAGAGACCCAGTACTTC. Translating it yields CASSEWPGTTYQETQYF.

The V call is TRBV5-1, the J call TRBJ2-2; tentatively, D is TRBD2 (5 bases). Trimming took off 2 bases at V and 3 bases at J, with 11 bases between the two ends. This CDR3 is 15 amino acids long. Germline V gives CDR1 SGHRS, CDR2 YFSETQ. Written as DNA, the CDR3 is TGCGCCAGCAGCTTTACCGGGGATGACACCGGGGAGCTGTTTTTT. This codes for CASSFTGDDTGELFF. Combining the CDR3 with reference TRBV5-1 and TRBJ2-2 gives the whole variable domain KAGVTQTPRYLIKTRGQQVTLSCSPISGHRSVSWYQQTPGQGLQFLFEYFSETQRNKGNFPGRFSGRQFSNSRSEMNVSTLELGDSALYLCASSFTGDDTGELFFGEGSRLTVL.

V is TRBV7-9 and J is TRBJ2-3; D not certain. Germline values: CDR1 SEHNR, CDR2 FQNEAQ (reference sequence). V lost 2 bases to trimming and J lost 2 bases, with 2 bases between them. The CDR3 is made up of 12 amino acids. The CDR3 DNA reads as TGTGCCAGCAGCTTATACACAGATACGCAGTATTTT. Translation: CASSLYTDTQYF. The whole variable domain, filled in from reference TRBV7-9 and TRBJ2-3, reads DTGVSQNPRHKITKRGQNVTFRCDPISEHNRLYWYRQTLGQGPEFLTYFQNEAQLEKSRLLSDRFSAERPKGSFSTLEIQRTEQGDSAMYLCASSLYTDTQYFGPGTRLTVL.

This chain links TRBV21-1 with TRBJ1-2; whether TRBD1, the table's D call, matches the DNA was not checked. TRBV21-1 is reported as a pseudogene. CDR3 length equals 12 residues. CDR3 residues: CASIFWDTCRTF. As DNA, the CDR3 is TGTGCCAGCATATTCTGGGACACATGTCGCACCTTC.

The sample holds a few counts of this clone. The chain links TRBV29-1 to TRBJ2-7; D might be TRBD2 (5 bases). V dropped 7 bases and J dropped 6 bases, with 13 bases sitting between them. CDR3 length equals 11 residues. The germline V gene has CDR1 SQVTM and CDR2 ANQGSEA. CDR3 in amino acids: CSAATRGEQYF. The CDR3 bases are TGCAGCGCAGCTACTAGAGGCGAGCAGTACTTC.

This clone was picked up one time. This chain uses TRBV7-9 with TRBJ1-2, with D perhaps TRBD1 (5 bases). This CDR3 contains 13 residues. V was cut by 3 bases and J by 4 bases, with 9 bases left in between. Germline CDR1 SEHNR, CDR2 FQNEAQ (reference sequence). CDR3 protein: CASSFTGSYGYTF. For the CDR3, the DNA is TGTGCCAGCAGCTTTACAGGCAGCTATGGCTACACCTTC. Using reference TRBV7-9 and TRBJ1-2 for the parts outside the CDR3, the full variable domain is DTGVSQNPRHKITKRGQNVTFRCDPISEHNRLYWYRQTLGQGPEFLTYFQNEAQLEKSRLLSDRFSAERPKGSFSTLEIQRTEQGDSAMYLCASSFTGSYGYTFGSGTRLTVV.

This clone showed up just once. The chain combines TRBV5-1 with TRBJ2-1; the D gene is possibly TRBD1 (6 bases). The germline V gene encodes CDR1 SGHRS and CDR2 YFSETQ. The CDR3 runs to 13 residues. V lost 4 bases and J lost 4, with 9 bases in between. In nucleotides, the CDR3 is TGCGCCAGCAGCATCGGACAGTACAATGAGCAGTTCTTC. It specifies CASSIGQYNEQFF.

This clone was counted once. The chain employs TRBV6-5 and TRBJ2-1, with TRBD1 as a possible D gene (6 bases). The CDR3 loop spans 15 amino acids. Germline loops: CDR1 MNHEY, CDR2 SVGAGI. V was pared by 8 bases and J by 1 base, with 15 bases between. This CDR3 is CASAIQGQSYNEQFF. The DNA of the CDR3 is TGTGCCAGCGCTATACAGGGCCAGTCCTACAATGAGCAGTTCTTC.

In its sample, this clone was seen once. This chain joins TRBV5-1 and TRBJ1-3; a weak D match, TRBD1 (6 bases). Between the trimmed V and J ends, which lost 3 bases and 7 bases, there was a span of 14 bases. CDR3 size: 14 residues. The V gene's germline CDR1 is SGHRS and CDR2 YFSETQ. The CDR3 sequence: CASSSGTLMNTIYF. The CDR3 DNA reads as TGCGCCAGCAGCTCCGGGACATTGATGAACACCATATATTTT. The entire variable domain, with the rest obtained from reference TRBV5-1 and TRBJ1-3, is as follows: KAGVTQTPRYLIKTRGQQVTLSCSPISGHRSVSWYQQTPGQGLQFLFEYFSETQRNKGNFPGRFSGRQFSNSRSEMNVSTLELGDSALYLCASSSGTLMNTIYFGEGSWLTVV.

The chain links TRBV5-1 to TRBJ1-2; no firm D call. Germline CDR1 reads SGHRS; CDR2 reads YFSETQ. V lost 3 bases to trimming and J lost 2 bases, with 14 bases between them. CDR3 length: 15 residues. The CDR3 DNA reads TGCGCCAGCAGCTCCCTAGGTGGAGTGAACTATGGCTACACCTTC. It specifies CASSSLGGVNYGYTF. Full variable domain (rest looked up from reference TRBV5-1 and TRBJ1-2): KAGVTQTPRYLIKTRGQQVTLSCSPISGHRSVSWYQQTPGQGLQFLFEYFSETQRNKGNFPGRFSGRQFSNSRSEMNVSTLELGDSALYLCASSSLGGVNYGYTFGSGTRLTVV.

The CDR3 loop reads CAWSLGTVHRDTQYF. Written as DNA, the CDR3 is TGTGCCTGGAGTTTAGGGACAGTCCACAGGGATACGCAGTATTTT. The V call is TRBV30, the J call TRBJ2-3; 7 nucleotides align to TRBD1. The V and J ends lost 2 bases and 6 bases, in that order; junction bases with no gene match: 11. In germline, CDR1 is GTSNPN, CDR2 SVGIG (reference sequence). The CDR3 runs 15 residues.

The chain joins TRBV5-6 to TRBJ2-7; weak D call: TRBD1 (6 bases). CDR3 length equals 13 residues. Between the trimmed V and J ends, which lost 3 bases and 4 bases, there was a span of 11 bases. Germline CDR1 SGHDT, CDR2 YYEEEE. The CDR3 DNA follows: TGTGCCAGCAGCTCCGGACAGAGGTACGAGCAGTACTTC. This gives the protein CASSSGQRYEQYF.

This clone has a single count. The J gene is TRBJ2-3, the V gene TRBV6-4; 13 bases match TRBD2. The CDR3 length is 17 residues. V gave up 6 bases and J gave up 1 base; unmatched junction bases: 7. Germline CDR1 is MRHNA and CDR2 is SNTAGT. Here the CDR3 reads CASSRLAGGQGTDTQYF. The DNA of the CDR3 is TGTGCCAGCAGCAGACTAGCGGGGGGTCAGGGCACAGATACGCAGTATTTT.

The chain joins TRBV5-1 to TRBJ1-6, with TRBD1 identical over 9 bases. The trim removed 0 bases at V and 8 bases at J, leaving 3 bases unmatched. The V gene's germline CDR1 is SGHRS and CDR2 YFSETQ. CDR3 length: 15 residues. Here the CDR3 DNA reads TGCGCCAGCAGCTTGGGGACAGGGGATGATTCACCCCTCCACTTT. Translation gives CASSLGTGDDSPLHF.

The chain combines TRBV2 with TRBJ2-1; D may be TRBD1 (6 bases). The V and J ends lost 4 bases and 7 bases respectively, with 14 bases between them. CDR1 and CDR2 (germline): SNHLY, FYNNEI. The CDR3 is 14 amino acids. The CDR3 sequence: CASSGQVRGNEQFF. The CDR3 nucleotides read TGTGCCAGCAGTGGACAGGTCCGTGGGAATGAGCAGTTCTTC. Looking up the rest from reference TRBV2 and TRBJ2-1 gives the full variable domain: EPEVTQTPSHQVTQMGQEVILRCVPISNHLYFYWYRQILGQKVEFLVSFYNNEISEKSEIFDDQFSVERPDGSNFTLKIRSTKLEDSAMYFCASSGQVRGNEQFFGPGTRLTVL.

This clone was observed once. V usage is TRBV9 and J usage is TRBJ2-7; tentatively, D is TRBD1 (5 bases). The germline gives CDR1 SGDLS, CDR2 YYNGEE. The CDR3 length is 14 residues. Trimming pared 0 bases from V and 5 bases from J, leaving 12 bases between. In nucleotides, the CDR3 is TGTGCCAGCAGCGTAGGGTCAGGGCCCCACGAGCAGTACTTC. Translated: CASSVGSGPHEQYF.

Notes on this clone: Its ends do not fully match the called genes, so a read error is possible. CDR3 in amino acids: CASTEPGATF. CDR3 coding DNA: TGTGCCAGCACTGAACCAGGGGCCACCTTC. The V call is TRBV6-1, the J call TRBJ1-2, with a possible D match to TRBD1 (6 bases). The CDR3 runs 10 residues. Per germline, CDR1 MNHNS and CDR2 SASEGT.

CDR3 residues: CASSLEAGAYEQYF. The CDR3 DNA sequence: TGTGCCAGCAGCTTAGAGGCCGGGGCCTACGAGCAGTACTTC. The chain couples TRBV7-2 to TRBJ2-7, with D perhaps TRBD2 (5 bases). The CDR3 is 14 residues long. Trimming removed 1 base at V and 2 bases at J, with 9 bases between. The germline V gene has CDR1 SGHTA and CDR2 FQGNSA.

V gene TRBV4-2 combines with J gene TRBJ1-5; no clear D gene. The CDR3 runs to 16 residues. V dropped 1 base and J dropped 0 bases, with 10 bases sitting between them. Per the germline V gene, CDR1 is LGHNA and CDR2 is YNFKEQ. The CDR3 is CASSQGADYSNQPQHF. The DNA of the CDR3 is TGTGCCAGCAGCCAAGGGGCAGACTATAGCAATCAGCCCCAGCATTTT.

CDR3 loop: CASWGDRTYQPQHF. CDR3 bases: TGTGCCAGTTGGGGGGACAGAACTTATCAGCCCCAGCATTTT. The chain carries TRBV19 and TRBJ1-5; TRBD1 matches at 7 bases. The CDR3 is 14 amino acids. Germline V lookup: CDR1 LNHDA, CDR2 SQIVND (reference sequence). Trimming took 8 bases from V and 5 from J; bases not matched to a gene: 9.

V gene TRBV28 combines with J gene TRBJ2-7, with 8 positions matching TRBD1. Germline CDR1 MDHEN, CDR2 SYDVKM. The CDR3 has 16 amino acids. After removal of 3 bases from V and 2 bases from J, the junction contained 9 bases not matched to a gene. This chain's CDR3 is CASSFLPGQGAYEQYF. The CDR3 DNA reads as TGTGCCAGCAGTTTCCTCCCCGGACAGGGCGCCTACGAGCAGTACTTC. Looking up the rest from reference TRBV28 and TRBJ2-7 gives the full variable domain: DVKVTQSSRYLVKRTGEKVFLECVQDMDHENMFWYRQDPGLGLRLIYFSYDVKMKEKGDIPEGYSVSREKKERFSLILESASTNQTSMYLCASSFLPGQGAYEQYFGPGTRLTVT.

This clone was detected only a few times. The chain joins TRBV7-3 to TRBJ1-1, with 8 bases identical to TRBD1. The V gene end was trimmed by 2 bases and the J gene end by 4 bases; junction bases not matched to a gene: 3. This CDR3 contains 14 residues. Germline CDR1 reads SGHTA; CDR2 reads FQGTGA. CDR3 nucleotides: TGTGCCAGCAGCTTATCGGGGACAGGCACTGAAGCTTTCTTT. It translates to CASSLSGTGTEAFF.

The chain has TRBV30 and TRBJ1-2, with unresolved D. V was shortened by 2 bases and J by 7 bases, with 23 bases between the two germline ends. The germline CDR1 and CDR2 sequences are GTSNPN and SVGIG (reference sequence). The CDR3 has 16 amino acids. The DNA for the CDR3 is TGTGCCTGGAGTACCTCCCCCGGGTTTAAGTTAGTTGGCTACACCTTC. It specifies CAWSTSPGFKLVGYTF.

This clone was observed once. This chain links TRBV24-1 with TRBJ1-1; 9 bases are a match to TRBD1. The V segment lost 8 bases and the J segment 6 bases; nucleotides outside the gene matches: 24. CDR1 and CDR2 (germline): KGHDR, SFDVKD. This CDR3 region has 19 residues. The CDR3 loop is CATNSGMSGTGFTLAEAFF. The DNA of the CDR3 is TGTGCCACCAATAGTGGCATGTCTGGGACAGGGTTTACGCTGGCTGAAGCTTTCTTT.

The chain employs TRBV27 and TRBJ2-7; TRBD1 is a possible D gene (6 bases). Per germline, CDR1 MNHEY and CDR2 SMNVEV (reference sequence). CDR3 length equals 13 residues. V lost 5 bases and J lost 3, with 11 bases in between. The CDR3 here is CASSPRQVYEQYF. The CDR3 nucleotides read TGTGCCAGCAGTCCAAGACAGGTCTACGAGCAGTACTTC.

J is TRBJ1-2 and V is TRBV5-6, with 9 nucleotides matching TRBD1. The CDR3 consists of 14 residues. The V gene's germline CDR1 is SGHDT and CDR2 YYEEEE. V shed 5 bases, J shed 1 base, and the junction held 3 bases outside the gene matches. The chain's CDR3 is CASRRDRDNYGYTF. The CDR3 DNA reads TGTGCCAGCAGGAGGGACAGGGATAACTATGGCTACACCTTC. The full variable domain, with the rest looked up from reference TRBV5-6 and TRBJ1-2, is DAGVTQSPTHLIKTRGQQVTLRCSPKSGHDTVSWYQQALGQGPQFIFQYYEEEERQRGNFPDRFSGHQFPNYSSELNVNALLLGDSALYLCASRRDRDNYGYTFGSGTRLTVV.